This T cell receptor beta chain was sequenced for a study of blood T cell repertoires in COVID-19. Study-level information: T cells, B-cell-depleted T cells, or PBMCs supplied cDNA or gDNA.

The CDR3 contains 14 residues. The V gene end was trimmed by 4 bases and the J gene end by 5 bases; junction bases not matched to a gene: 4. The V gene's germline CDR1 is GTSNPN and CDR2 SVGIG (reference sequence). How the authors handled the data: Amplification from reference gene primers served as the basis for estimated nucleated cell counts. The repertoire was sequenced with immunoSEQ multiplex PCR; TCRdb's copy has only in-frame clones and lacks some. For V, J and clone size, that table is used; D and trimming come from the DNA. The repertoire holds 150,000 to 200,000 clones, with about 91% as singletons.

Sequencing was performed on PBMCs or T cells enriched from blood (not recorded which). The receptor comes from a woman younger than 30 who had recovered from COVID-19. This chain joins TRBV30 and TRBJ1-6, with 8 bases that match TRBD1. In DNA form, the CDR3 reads TGTGCCTGGACCCTGACAGGGGATAATTCACCCCTCCACTTT. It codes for CAWTLTGDNSPLHF.